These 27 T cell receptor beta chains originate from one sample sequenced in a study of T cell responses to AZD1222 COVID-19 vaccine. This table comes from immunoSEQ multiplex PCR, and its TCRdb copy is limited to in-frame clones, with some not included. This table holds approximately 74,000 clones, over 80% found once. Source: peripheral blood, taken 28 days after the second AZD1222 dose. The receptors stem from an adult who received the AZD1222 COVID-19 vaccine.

Here the CDR3 reads CASSSPTSGWGNEQFF. CDR3 in DNA: TGTGCCAGCAGCTCCCCTACTAGCGGATGGGGGAATGAGCAGTTCTTC. The J gene is TRBJ2-1, the V gene TRBV7-8, with 8 bases lining up with TRBD2. Germline V gives CDR1 SGHVS, CDR2 FQNEAQ. V lost 4 bases to trimming and J lost 7 bases; unmatched junction nucleotides: 12. This CDR3 contains 16 residues.

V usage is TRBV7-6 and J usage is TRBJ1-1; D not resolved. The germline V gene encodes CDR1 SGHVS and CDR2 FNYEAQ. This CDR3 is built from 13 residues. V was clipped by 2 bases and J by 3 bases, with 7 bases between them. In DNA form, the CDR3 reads TGTGCCAGCAGCTTAAGTCAGCACACTGAAGCTTTCTTT. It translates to CASSLSQHTEAFF.

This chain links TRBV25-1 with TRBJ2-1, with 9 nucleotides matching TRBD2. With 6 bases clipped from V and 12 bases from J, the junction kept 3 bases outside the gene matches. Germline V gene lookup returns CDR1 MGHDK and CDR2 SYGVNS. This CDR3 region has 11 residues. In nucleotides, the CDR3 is TGTGCCAGCAGGTTAGCGGGGGCGCAGTTCTTC. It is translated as CASRLAGAQFF.

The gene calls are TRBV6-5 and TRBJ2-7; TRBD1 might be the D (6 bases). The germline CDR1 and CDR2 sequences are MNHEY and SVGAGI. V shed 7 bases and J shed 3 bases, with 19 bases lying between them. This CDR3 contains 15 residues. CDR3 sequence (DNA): TGTGCCAGCATGGAGCCCAGGGGCGGCTACTACGAGCAGTACTTC. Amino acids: CASMEPRGGYYEQYF.

This CDR3 is CASSPRQGYNEQFF. The CDR3 DNA reads as TGTGCCAGCAGCCCACGACAGGGGTACAATGAGCAGTTCTTC. This chain uses TRBV13 with TRBJ2-1; 8 positions agree with TRBD1. The germline V gene has CDR1 PRHDT and CDR2 FYEKMQ (reference sequence). There are 14 residues in the CDR3. The V and J ends lost 5 bases and 4 bases, in that order; junction bases with no gene match: 4. Combining the CDR3 with reference TRBV13 and TRBJ2-1 gives the whole variable domain AAGVIQSPRHLIKEKRETATLKCYPIPRHDTVYWYQQGPGQDPQFLISFYEKMQSDKGSIPDRFSAQQFSDYHSELNMSSLELGDSALYFCASSPRQGYNEQFFGPGTRLTVL.

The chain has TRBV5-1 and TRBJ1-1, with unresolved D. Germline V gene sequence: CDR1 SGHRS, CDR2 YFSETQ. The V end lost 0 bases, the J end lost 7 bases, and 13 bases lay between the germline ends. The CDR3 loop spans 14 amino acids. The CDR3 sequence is CASSLAPGQVEAFF. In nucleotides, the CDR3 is TGCGCCAGCAGCTTGGCCCCTGGGCAGGTTGAAGCTTTCTTT.

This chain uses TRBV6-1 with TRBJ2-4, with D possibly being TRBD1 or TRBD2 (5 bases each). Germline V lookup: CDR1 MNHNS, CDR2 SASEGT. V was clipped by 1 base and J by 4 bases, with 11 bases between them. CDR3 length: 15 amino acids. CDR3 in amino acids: CASSEDRDPKNIQYF. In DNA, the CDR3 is TGTGCCAGCAGTGAAGACCGGGACCCGAAAAACATTCAGTACTTC.

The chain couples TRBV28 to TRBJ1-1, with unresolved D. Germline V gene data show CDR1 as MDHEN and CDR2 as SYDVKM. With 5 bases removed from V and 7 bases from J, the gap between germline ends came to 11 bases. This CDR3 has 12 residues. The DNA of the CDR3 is TGTGCCAGCAGTCTCGACGGGATTGAAGCTTTCTTT. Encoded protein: CASSLDGIEAFF.

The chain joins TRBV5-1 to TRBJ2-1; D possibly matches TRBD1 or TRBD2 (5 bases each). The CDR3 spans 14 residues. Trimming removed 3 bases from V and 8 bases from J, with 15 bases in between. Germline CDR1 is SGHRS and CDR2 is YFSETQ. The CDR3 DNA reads TGCGCCAGCAGCTCTACACTTGGGGGTGATGAGCAGTTCTTC. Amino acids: CASSSTLGGDEQFF.

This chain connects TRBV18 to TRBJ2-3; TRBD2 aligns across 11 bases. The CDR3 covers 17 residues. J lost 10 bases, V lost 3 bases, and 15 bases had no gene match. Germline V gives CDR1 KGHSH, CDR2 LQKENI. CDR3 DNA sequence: TGTGCCAGCTCACCTTCCGGGACTAGCGGAGGACTCGGAGCGCAGTATTTT. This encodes CASSPSGTSGGLGAQYF.

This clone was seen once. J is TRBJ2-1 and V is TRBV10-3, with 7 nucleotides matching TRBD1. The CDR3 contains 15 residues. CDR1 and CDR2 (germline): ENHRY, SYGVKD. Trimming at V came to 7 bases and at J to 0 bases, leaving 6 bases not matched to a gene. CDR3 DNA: TGTGCCATCAACCGGGACAGTAGCTCCTACAATGAGCAGTTCTTC. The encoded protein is CAINRDSSSYNEQFF.

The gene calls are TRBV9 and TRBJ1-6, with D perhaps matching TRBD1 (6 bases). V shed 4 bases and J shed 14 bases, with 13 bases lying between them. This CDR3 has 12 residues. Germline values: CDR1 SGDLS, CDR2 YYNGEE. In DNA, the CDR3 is TGTGCCAGCAGCCAAAGGGGGGGAACCCTCCACTTT. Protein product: CASSQRGGTLHF.

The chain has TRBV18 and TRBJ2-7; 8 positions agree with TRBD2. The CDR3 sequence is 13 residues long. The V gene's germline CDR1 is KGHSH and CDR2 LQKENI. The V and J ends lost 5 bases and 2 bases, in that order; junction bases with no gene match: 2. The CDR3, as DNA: TGTGCCAGCTCAGAGACTAGCGCCTACGAGCAGTACTTC. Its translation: CASSETSAYEQYF.

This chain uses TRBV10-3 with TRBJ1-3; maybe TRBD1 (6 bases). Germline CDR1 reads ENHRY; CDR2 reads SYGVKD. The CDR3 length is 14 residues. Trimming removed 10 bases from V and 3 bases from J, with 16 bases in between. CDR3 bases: TGTGCCACCGGGCCGGACAGCCTTGGAAACACCATATATTTT. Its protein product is CATGPDSLGNTIYF.

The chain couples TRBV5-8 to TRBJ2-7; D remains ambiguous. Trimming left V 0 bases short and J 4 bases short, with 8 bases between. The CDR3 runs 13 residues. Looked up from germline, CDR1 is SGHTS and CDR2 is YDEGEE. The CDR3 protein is CASSLEGDYEQYF. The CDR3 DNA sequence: TGTGCCAGCAGCTTGGAGGGTGATTACGAGCAGTACTTC.

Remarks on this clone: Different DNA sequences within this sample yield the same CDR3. The CDR3 DNA reads as TGTGCCAGCAGTTTAGGACAGGGGGGCTACGAGCAGTACTTC. Its protein is CASSLGQGGYEQYF. This chain links TRBV28 with TRBJ2-7; TRBD1 aligns across 10 bases. Trimming cost V 2 bases and J 3 bases; bases outside gene matches: 1. CDR1 is MDHEN and CDR2 is SYDVKM in the germline V gene. The CDR3 runs to 14 residues.

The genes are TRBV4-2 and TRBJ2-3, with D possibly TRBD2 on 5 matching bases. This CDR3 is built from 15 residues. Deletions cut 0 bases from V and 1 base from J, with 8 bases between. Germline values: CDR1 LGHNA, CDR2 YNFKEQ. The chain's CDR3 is CASSQDYGGTDTQYF. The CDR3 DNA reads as TGTGCCAGCAGCCAAGATTACGGGGGCACAGATACGCAGTATTTT.

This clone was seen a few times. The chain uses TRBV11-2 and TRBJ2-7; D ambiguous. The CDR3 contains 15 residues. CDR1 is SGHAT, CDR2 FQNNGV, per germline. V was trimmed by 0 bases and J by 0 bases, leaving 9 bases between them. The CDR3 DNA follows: TGTGCCAGCAGCTTAGACATAATGAGCTCCTACGAGCAGTACTTC. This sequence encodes CASSLDIMSSYEQYF. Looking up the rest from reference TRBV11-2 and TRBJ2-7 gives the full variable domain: EAGVAQSPRYKIIEKRQSVAFWCNPISGHATLYWYQQILGQGPKLLIQFQNNGVVDDSQLPKDRFSAERLKGVDSTLKIQPAKLEDSAVYLCASSLDIMSSYEQYFGPGTRLTVT.

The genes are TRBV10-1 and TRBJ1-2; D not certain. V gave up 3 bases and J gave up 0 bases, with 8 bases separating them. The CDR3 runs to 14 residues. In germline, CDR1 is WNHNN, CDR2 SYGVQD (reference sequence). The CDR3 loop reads CASSDGGSNYGYTF. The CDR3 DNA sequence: TGCGCCAGCAGTGATGGCGGCTCTAACTATGGCTACACCTTC.

The CDR3 sequence: CASSLRWGPQETQYF. The CDR3 DNA sequence: TGCGCCAGCAGCTTGAGGTGGGGACCACAAGAGACCCAGTACTTC. This chain uses TRBV5-1 with TRBJ2-5; D is tentatively TRBD1 or TRBD2 (5 bases each). Trimming removed 1 base from V and 2 bases from J, with 12 bases in between. From germline, CDR1 is SGHRS and CDR2 YFSETQ. CDR3 length: 15 amino acids. The full variable domain, completed using reference TRBV5-1 and TRBJ2-5, is KAGVTQTPRYLIKTRGQQVTLSCSPISGHRSVSWYQQTPGQGLQFLFEYFSETQRNKGNFPGRFSGRQFSNSRSEMNVSTLELGDSALYLCASSLRWGPQETQYFGPGTRLLVL.

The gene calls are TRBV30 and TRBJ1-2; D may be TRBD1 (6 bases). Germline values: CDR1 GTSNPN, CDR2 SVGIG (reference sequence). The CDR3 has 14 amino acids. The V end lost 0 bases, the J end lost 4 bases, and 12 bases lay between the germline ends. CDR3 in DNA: TGTGCCTGGAGTGTACGGGGGCCGGGCTATGGCTACACCTTC. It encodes CAWSVRGPGYGYTF.

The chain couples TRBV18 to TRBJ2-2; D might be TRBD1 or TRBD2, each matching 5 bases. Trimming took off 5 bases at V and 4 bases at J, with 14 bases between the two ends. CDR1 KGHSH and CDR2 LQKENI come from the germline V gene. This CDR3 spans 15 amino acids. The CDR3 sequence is CASSTGTGFTGELFF. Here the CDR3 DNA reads TGTGCCAGCTCAACCGGGACCGGGTTCACCGGGGAGCTGTTTTTT. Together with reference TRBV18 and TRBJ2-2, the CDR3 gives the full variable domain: NAGVMQNPRHLVRRRGQEARLRCSPMKGHSHVYWYRQLPEEGLKFMVYLQKENIIDESGMPKERFSAEFPKEGPSILRIQQVVRGDSAAYFCASSTGTGFTGELFFGEGSRLTVL.

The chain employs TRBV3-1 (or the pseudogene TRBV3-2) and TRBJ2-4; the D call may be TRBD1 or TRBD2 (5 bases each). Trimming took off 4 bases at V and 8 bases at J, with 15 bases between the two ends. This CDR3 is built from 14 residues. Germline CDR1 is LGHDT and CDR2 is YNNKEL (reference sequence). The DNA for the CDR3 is TGTGCCAGCAGCCGGGGGACCTGGGGAGACATTCAGTACTTC. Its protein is CASSRGTWGDIQYF.

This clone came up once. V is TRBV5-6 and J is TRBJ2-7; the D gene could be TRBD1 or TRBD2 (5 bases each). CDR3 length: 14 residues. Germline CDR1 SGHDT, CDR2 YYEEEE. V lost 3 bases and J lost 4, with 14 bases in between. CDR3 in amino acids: CASSWGTELYEQYF. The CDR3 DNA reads TGTGCCAGCAGCTGGGGGACGGAACTTTACGAGCAGTACTTC.

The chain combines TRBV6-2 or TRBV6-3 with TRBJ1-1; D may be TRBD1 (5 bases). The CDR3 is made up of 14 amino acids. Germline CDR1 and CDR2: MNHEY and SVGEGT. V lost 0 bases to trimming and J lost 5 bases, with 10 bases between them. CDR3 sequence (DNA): TGTGCCAGCAGTTACTCCCTTTGGGGGACTGAAGCTTTCTTT. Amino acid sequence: CASSYSLWGTEAFF.

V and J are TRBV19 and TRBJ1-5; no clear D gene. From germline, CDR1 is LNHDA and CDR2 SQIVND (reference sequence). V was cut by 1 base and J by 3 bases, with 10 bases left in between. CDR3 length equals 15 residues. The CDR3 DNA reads TGTGCCAGTAGTATAGGCGGGGTTCTCAATCAGCCCCAGCATTTT. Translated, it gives CASSIGGVLNQPQHF.

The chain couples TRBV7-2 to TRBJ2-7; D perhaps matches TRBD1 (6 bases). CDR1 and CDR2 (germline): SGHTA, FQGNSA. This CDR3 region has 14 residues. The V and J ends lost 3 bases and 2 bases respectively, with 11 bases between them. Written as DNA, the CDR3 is TGTGCCAGCAGCTTTGCACAGGGCCCCTACGAGCAGTACTTC. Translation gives CASSFAQGPYEQYF.